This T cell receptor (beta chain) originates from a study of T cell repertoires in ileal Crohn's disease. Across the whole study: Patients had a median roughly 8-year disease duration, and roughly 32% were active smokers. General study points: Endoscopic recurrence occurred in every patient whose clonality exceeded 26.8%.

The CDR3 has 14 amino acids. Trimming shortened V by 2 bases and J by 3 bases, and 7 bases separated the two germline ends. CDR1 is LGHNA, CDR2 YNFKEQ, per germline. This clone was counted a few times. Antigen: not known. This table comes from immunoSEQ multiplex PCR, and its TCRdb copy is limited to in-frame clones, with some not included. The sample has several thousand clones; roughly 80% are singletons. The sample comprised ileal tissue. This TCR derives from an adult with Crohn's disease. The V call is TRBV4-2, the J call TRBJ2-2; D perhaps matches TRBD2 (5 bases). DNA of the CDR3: TGTGCCAGCAGCCAACGTAGCGACACCGGGGAGCTGTTTTTT. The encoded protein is CASSQRSDTGELFF.